These 16 T cell receptor beta chains share one sample of origin, sequenced in a study (dated by TCRdb to between 2014 and 2016). To prepare the library, 5' RACE was applied. Instrument on record: Illumina MiSeq. Through fastp at Q25 and MiXCR, TCRdb rebuilt clones from the public reads, retaining in-frame beta chains. CDR3 protein duplicates are merged, each entry listing the most common genes and DNA. The sample table shows about 40,000 distinct CDR3 sequences, and approximately 17% are seen once. The leading ten clones occupy around 2.8% of the sample. Source material: naive CD4+ T cells sorted from a lymph node. In the paper's terms, the cell subset or site label means: naive CD4+ T cells, CD4+CD45RA+CD25-. These receptors were obtained from a female donor with breast cancer.

The chain is built from TRBV24-1 and TRBJ1-2; D remains unclear. Trimming left V 4 bases short and J 6 bases short, with 8 bases between. This CDR3 is built from 12 residues. Germline V CDR1 and CDR2: KGHDR, SFDVKD. CDR3 amino acids: CATSERENGYTF. CDR3 sequence (DNA): TGTGCCACCAGTGAGAGGGAGAATGGCTACACCTTC.

This chain connects TRBV20-1 to TRBJ1-1, with D hard to call. V was trimmed by 1 base and J by 0 bases, leaving 6 bases between them. Germline lookup yields CDR1 DFQATT and CDR2 SNEGSKA (reference sequence). This CDR3 has 13 amino acids. The CDR3 reads CSARGVLNTEAFF. CDR3 in DNA: TGCAGTGCTAGAGGGGTATTGAACACTGAAGCTTTCTTT.

The V and J genes are TRBV5-1 and TRBJ2-7; D is unclear. Looked up from germline, CDR1 is SGHRS and CDR2 is YFSETQ. The CDR3 has 13 amino acids. Trimming left V 5 bases short and J 8 bases short, with 17 bases between. The CDR3 loop is CASRTPDESKQYF. The CDR3 region has the DNA TGCGCCAGCAGAACCCCGGACGAGTCCAAGCAGTACTTC.

This clonotype was counted a few times. This chain connects TRBV11-3 to TRBJ1-2; 7 nucleotides align to TRBD1. Germline assignment: CDR1 SGHNT and CDR2 YENEEA. V lost 1 base and J lost 3; bases outside the gene matches: 2. This CDR3 is 14 amino acids long. CDR3 coding DNA: TGTGCCAGCAGCTTAGGGGACAGAGACTATGGCTACACCTTC. It is translated as CASSLGDRDYGYTF.

The chain uses TRBV20-1 and TRBJ2-3, with TRBD1 matching 9 bases. CDR3 length equals 13 residues. Germline CDR1 reads DFQATT; CDR2 reads SNEGSKA (reference sequence). The V segment lost 5 bases and the J segment 5 bases; nucleotides outside the gene matches: 5. In nucleotides, the CDR3 is TGCAGTGCTTCCGGGACAGGGATAGATACGCAGTATTTT. This codes for CSASGTGIDTQYF.

This clonotype was observed a few times. The rearrangement uses TRBV11-2 and TRBJ2-1; D is ambiguous. Per germline, CDR1 SGHAT and CDR2 FQNNGV. V gave up 0 bases and J gave up 7 bases, with 10 bases separating them. This CDR3 is built from 14 residues. This CDR3 is CASSLDPTRNEQFF. The CDR3 coding sequence is TGTGCCAGCAGCTTAGATCCCACGAGGAATGAGCAGTTCTTC.

This sequence joins TRBV9 and TRBJ1-2, with D possibly matching TRBD1 (6 bases). The CDR3 is 14 residues long. The V and J ends lost 2 bases and 2 bases respectively, with 10 bases between them. Germline V gene data show CDR1 as SGDLS and CDR2 as YYNGEE. The CDR3 protein is CASSVGQGNYGYTF. The CDR3 coding sequence is TGTGCCAGCAGCGTTGGCCAGGGGAACTATGGCTACACCTTC.

A note on this clonotype: A much larger clone sits a single nucleotide away, making a read error possible. The rearrangement uses TRBV6-6 and TRBJ2-7; D remains unclear. Germline loops: CDR1 MNHNY, CDR2 SVGAGI (reference sequence). Trimming removed 8 bases at V and 2 bases at J, with 16 bases between. This CDR3 is 14 amino acids long. This CDR3 is CASGGTGLTYEQYF. The CDR3 DNA reads TGTGCCAGCGGTGGAACCGGGCTCACCTACGAGCAGTACTTC.

V usage is TRBV20-1 and J usage is TRBJ2-5; weak D call: TRBD2 (5 bases). The germline gives CDR1 DFQATT, CDR2 SNEGSKA (reference sequence). This CDR3 contains 15 residues. The V and J ends lost 2 bases and 1 base respectively, with 14 bases between them. The chain's CDR3 is CSARTRGRLQETQYF. The CDR3 coding sequence is TGCAGTGCTAGAACTAGAGGGCGCCTCCAAGAGACCCAGTACTTC.

Only a few counts were recorded for this clonotype. This chain uses TRBV20-1 with TRBJ1-6; maybe TRBD1 (6 bases). From germline, CDR1 is DFQATT and CDR2 SNEGSKA (reference sequence). The CDR3 totals 16 residues. V was shortened by 3 bases and J by 9 bases, with 21 bases between the two germline ends. The CDR3 DNA sequence: TGCAGTGCTAGGAAGCCATCTTCAGGGGATCGTTCACCCCTCCACTTT. Translating it yields CSARKPSSGDRSPLHF.

V is TRBV11-2 and J is TRBJ2-5, with D possibly matching TRBD1 (6 bases). The CDR3 extends over 13 amino acids. Deletions cut 3 bases from V and 2 bases from J, with 7 bases between. Germline V gene data show CDR1 as SGHAT and CDR2 as FQNNGV. CDR3 region: CASSLDSQETQYF. CDR3 nucleotide sequence: TGTGCCAGCAGCTTGGACAGTCAAGAGACCCAGTACTTC.

This clonotype was counted a few times. This chain links TRBV27 with TRBJ1-6; D is ambiguous. Trimming pared 5 bases from V and 0 bases from J, leaving 8 bases between. The CDR3 sequence is 15 residues long. The germline CDR1 and CDR2 sequences are MNHEY and SMNVEV (reference sequence). In DNA, the CDR3 is TGTGCCAGCAGTCCGAAGCCCTCCTATAATTCACCCCTCCACTTT. It encodes CASSPKPSYNSPLHF.

The CDR3 bases are TGCGCCAGCAGCTCTAGCGGGAGTCTTACAGATACGCAGTATTTT. Translated: CASSSSGSLTDTQYF. The chain is built from TRBV5-1 and TRBJ2-3; 10 nucleotides agree with TRBD2. V shed 3 bases, J shed 3 bases, and the junction held 4 bases outside the gene matches. Germline loops: CDR1 SGHRS, CDR2 YFSETQ. The CDR3 has 15 residues.

This clonotype was found many times. The CDR3 region has the DNA TGCGCCAGCAGCCAGGGACAGGTACAAGGTGAGCAGTTCTTC. Its translation: CASSQGQVQGEQFF. This chain connects TRBV5-1 to TRBJ2-1; 8 positions match TRBD1. The CDR3 totals 14 residues. Germline V gene lookup returns CDR1 SGHRS and CDR2 YFSETQ. Trimming took 4 bases from V and 9 from J; bases not matched to a gene: 9.

This clonotype was found many times. This sequence joins TRBV20-1 and TRBJ1-4; TRBD1 matches at 8 bases. Germline values: CDR1 DFQATT, CDR2 SNEGSKA (reference sequence). The CDR3 totals 13 residues. V trimming: 3 bases; J trimming: 8 bases; junction bases outside the gene matches: 5. CDR3 in amino acids: CSASDRGNEKLFF. DNA of the CDR3: TGCAGTGCTAGCGACAGGGGTAACGAAAAACTGTTTTTT.

This clonotype was picked up many times. The genes are TRBV7-2 and TRBJ2-6; D unresolved. Germline V gene sequence: CDR1 SGHTA, CDR2 FQGNSA. Trimming removed 7 bases from V and 1 base from J, with 11 bases in between. The CDR3 contains 15 residues. DNA for the CDR3: TGTGCCAGCACCCCCGCGGAGTCTGGGGCCAACGTCCTGACTTTC. It is translated as CASTPAESGANVLTF.